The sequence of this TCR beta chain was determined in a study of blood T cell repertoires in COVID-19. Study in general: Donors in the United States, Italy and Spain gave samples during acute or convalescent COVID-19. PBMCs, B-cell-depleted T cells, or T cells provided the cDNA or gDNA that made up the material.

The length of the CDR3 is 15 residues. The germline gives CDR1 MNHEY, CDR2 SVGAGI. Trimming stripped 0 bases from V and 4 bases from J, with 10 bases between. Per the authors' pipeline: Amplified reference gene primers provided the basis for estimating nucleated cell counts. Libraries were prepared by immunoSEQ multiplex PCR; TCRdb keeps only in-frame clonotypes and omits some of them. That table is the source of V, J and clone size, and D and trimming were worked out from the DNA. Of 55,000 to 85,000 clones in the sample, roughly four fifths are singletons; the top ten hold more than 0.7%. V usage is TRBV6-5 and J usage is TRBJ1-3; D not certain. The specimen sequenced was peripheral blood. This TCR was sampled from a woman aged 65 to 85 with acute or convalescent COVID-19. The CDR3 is CASSYSSVSGNTIYF. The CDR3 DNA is TGTGCCAGCAGTTACTCGAGTGTCTCGGGAAACACCATATATTTT.